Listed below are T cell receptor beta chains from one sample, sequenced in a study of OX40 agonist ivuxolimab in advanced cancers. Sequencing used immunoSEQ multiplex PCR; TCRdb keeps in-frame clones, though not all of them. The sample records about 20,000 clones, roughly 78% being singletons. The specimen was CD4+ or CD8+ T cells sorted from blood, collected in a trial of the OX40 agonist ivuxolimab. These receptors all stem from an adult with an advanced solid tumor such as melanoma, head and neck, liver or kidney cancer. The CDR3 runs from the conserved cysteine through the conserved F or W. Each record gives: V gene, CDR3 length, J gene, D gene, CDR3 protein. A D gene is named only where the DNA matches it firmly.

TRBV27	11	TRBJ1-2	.	CASGNSYGYTF
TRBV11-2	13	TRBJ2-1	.	CASSLAAYNEQFF
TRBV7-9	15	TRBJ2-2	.	CASSFSQSDTGELFF
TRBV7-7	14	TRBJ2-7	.	CASSFGQGPYEQYF
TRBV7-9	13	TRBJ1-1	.	CASSLVLNTEAFF
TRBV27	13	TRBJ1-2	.	CASSLNGNYGYTF
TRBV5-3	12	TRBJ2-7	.	CASSPDRNEQYF
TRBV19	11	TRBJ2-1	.	CASSIGREQFF
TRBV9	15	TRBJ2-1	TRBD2	CASSVEGLGYNEQFF
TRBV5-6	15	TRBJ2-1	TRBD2	CASSLLAGGWNEQFF
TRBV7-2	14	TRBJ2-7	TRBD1	CASSTGQVTYEQYF
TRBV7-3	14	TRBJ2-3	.	CASSLIGGTDTQYF
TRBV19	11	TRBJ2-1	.	CASSFYNEQFF
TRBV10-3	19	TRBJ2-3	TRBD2	CAITPGLAVPGLRTDTQYF
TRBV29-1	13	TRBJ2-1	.	CSVAGAGGNEQFF
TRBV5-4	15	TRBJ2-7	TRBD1	CASSLRQGSFYEQYF
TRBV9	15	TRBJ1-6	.	CASSVETSYNSPLHF
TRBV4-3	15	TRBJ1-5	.	CASSPGRNSNQPQHF
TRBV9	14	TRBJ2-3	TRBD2	CASSSTSSLDTQYF
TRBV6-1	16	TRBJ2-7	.	CASSEGPQGSRYEQYF
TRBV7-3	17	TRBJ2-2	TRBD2	CASSLKRGSSGTGELFF
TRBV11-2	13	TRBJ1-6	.	CASSLGSLKTLHF
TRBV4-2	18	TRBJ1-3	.	CASSQDVTSLYSGNTIYF
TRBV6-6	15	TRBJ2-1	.	CASSYFYQGSNEQFF
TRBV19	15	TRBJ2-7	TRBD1	CASTLGTGAGYEQYF
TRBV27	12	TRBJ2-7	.	CASSSTGYEQYF
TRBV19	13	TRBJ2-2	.	CASSIAGLGELFF